Listed here is a single T cell receptor beta chain. This sample is drawn from a study of T cell changes during pregnancy in multiple sclerosis. TCRdb's table, derived via immunoSEQ multiplex PCR, lists solely in-frame clones and lacks some. The data hold roughly 60,000 clones, with around nine tenths observed a single time. The V gene lost 1 base and the J gene lost 0 bases, with 13 bases spanning the gap. The V gene's germline CDR1 is SEHNR and CDR2 FQNEAQ (reference sequence). The CDR3 sequence is 16 residues long. V and J are TRBV7-9 and TRBJ2-7, with D perhaps TRBD1 (5 bases). The TCR was taken from a female donor with multiple sclerosis, enrolled in a pregnancy study. The sequencing used peripheral blood, collected in the second trimester of pregnancy. DNA for the CDR3: TGTGCCAGCAGCTTAGGACAGTTGGCCCCCTCCTACGAGCAGTACTTC. It specifies CASSLGQLAPSYEQYF.